This T cell receptor beta chain appears in the sequencing data of a study of T cell responses to AZD1222 COVID-19 vaccine. Whole-study findings and limits: White British ancestry dominated among donors, who included more females, and clonal diversity was possibly underestimated. Baseline testing showed seropositivity in only a handful of AZD1222 recipients.

The CDR3 covers 17 residues. CDR1 is SEHNR, CDR2 FQNEAQ, per germline (reference sequence). V was cut by 2 bases and J by 3 bases, with 19 bases left in between. Concerning this clone: Its antigen remains unidentified.

Here immunoSEQ multiplex PCR was the method, and the copy in TCRdb shows in-frame clones only, minus some. The data show roughly 130,000 clones, under 95% seen once. Sequenced here: peripheral blood, sampled 28 days after the second dose of the MenACWY control vaccine. This clonotype originated in an adult who received the MenACWY meningococcal vaccine as a control. This chain joins TRBV7-9 and TRBJ1-1, with D unresolved. The CDR3 DNA is TGTGCCAGCAGCTTAAGTGGGCCGGGTTCTGTGTACACTGAAGCTTTCTTT. It translates to CASSLSGPGSVYTEAFF.